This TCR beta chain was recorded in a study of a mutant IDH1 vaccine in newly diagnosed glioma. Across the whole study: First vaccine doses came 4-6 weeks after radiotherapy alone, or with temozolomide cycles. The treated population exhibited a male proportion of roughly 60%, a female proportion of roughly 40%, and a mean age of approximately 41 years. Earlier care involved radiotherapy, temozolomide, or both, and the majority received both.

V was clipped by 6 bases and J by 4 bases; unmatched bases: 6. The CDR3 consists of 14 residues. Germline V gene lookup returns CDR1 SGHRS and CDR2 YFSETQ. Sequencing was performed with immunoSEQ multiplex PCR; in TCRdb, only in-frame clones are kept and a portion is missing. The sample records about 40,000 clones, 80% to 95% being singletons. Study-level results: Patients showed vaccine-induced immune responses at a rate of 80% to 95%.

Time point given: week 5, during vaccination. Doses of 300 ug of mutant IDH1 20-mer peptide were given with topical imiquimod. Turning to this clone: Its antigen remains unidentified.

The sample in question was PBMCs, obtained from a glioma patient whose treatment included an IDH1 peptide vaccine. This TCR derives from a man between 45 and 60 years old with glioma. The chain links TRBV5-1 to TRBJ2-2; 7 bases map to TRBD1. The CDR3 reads CASNPGTATGELFF. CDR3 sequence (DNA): TGCGCCAGCAACCCCGGGACAGCCACCGGGGAGCTGTTTTTT. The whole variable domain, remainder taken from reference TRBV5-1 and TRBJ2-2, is KAGVTQTPRYLIKTRGQQVTLSCSPISGHRSVSWYQQTPGQGLQFLFEYFSETQRNKGNFPGRFSGRQFSNSRSEMNVSTLELGDSALYLCASNPGTATGELFFGEGSRLTVL.